The T cell receptor (beta chain) under discussion was sequenced for a study of neurological immune-mediated disorders. TCRdb used MiXCR to reprocess the 5' RACE reads, holding one entry per CDR3 protein. The sample has approximately 20,000 distinct CDR3 sequences; around 15% are singletons. By its share, this clonotype is medium-sized. Sequencing was done on a sample of PBMCs. The sequence was collected from a female donor with HTLV-1-associated myelopathy (HAM/TSP).

CDR3 region: CAISGPGLASYEQYF. The CDR3 DNA reads as TGTGCCATCAGTGGCCCCGGACTAGCAAGCTACGAGCAGTACTTC. V usage is TRBV10-3 and J usage is TRBJ2-7, with 8 positions matching TRBD2. CDR1 ENHRY and CDR2 SYGVKD come from the germline V gene. The J segment lost 3 bases and the V segment lost 4 bases, leaving 8 bases of the junction unmatched. The CDR3 extends over 15 amino acids.